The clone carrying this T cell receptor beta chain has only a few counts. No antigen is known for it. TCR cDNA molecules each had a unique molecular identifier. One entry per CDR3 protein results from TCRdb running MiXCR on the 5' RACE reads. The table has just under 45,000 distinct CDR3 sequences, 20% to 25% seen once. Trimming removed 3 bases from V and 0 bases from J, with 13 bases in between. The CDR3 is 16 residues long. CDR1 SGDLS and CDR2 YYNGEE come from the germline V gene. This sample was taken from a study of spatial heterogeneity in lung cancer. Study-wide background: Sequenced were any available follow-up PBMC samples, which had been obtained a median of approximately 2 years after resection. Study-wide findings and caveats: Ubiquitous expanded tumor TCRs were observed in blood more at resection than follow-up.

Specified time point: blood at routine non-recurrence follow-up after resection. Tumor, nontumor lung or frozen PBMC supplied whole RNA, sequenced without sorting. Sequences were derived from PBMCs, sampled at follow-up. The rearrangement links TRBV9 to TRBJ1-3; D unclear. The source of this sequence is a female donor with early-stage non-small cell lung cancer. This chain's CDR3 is CASSARGGSSGNTIYF. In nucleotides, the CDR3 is TGTGCCAGCAGCGCCCGGGGAGGAAGCTCTGGAAACACCATATATTTT.